A selection of T cell receptor beta chains follows, all from one sample in a study of T cells after yellow fever vaccination. MiXCR, applied by TCRdb to the 5' RACE reads, yields one record per CDR3 protein. The sample records about 150,000 distinct CDR3 sequences, approximately 6.2% being singletons. The sample was CD4+ T cells sorted from PBMCs, taken on the day of the first yellow fever vaccination. The source of these receptors is a man aged 18-30 years who received the YFV17D yellow fever vaccine. The CDR3 runs from the conserved cysteine through the conserved F or W. A D gene is named only where the DNA matches it firmly. Size is omitted from some rows. Given values are once, few, many or a class for expanded clones.

D gene	clone size	V gene	J gene	CDR3 protein	CDR3 DNA
TRBD2	few	TRBV20-1	TRBJ2-1	CSALTRGGSSYNEQFF	TGCAGTGCGTTGACCCGGGGCGGGAGCTCCTACAATGAGCAGTTCTTC
NA	many	TRBV9	TRBJ1-6	CASSDGRIAYNSPLHF	TGTGCCAGCAGTGACGGGCGTATCGCCTATAATTCACCCCTCCACTTT
TRBD2	NA	TRBV5-1	TRBJ2-5	CASSPWGLVTEETQYF	TGCGCCAGCAGCCCCTGGGGACTAGTTACAGAAGAGACCCAGTACTTC
NA	many	TRBV20-1	TRBJ1-4	CSARDSFANEKLFF	TGCAGTGCTAGAGATAGTTTTGCCAATGAAAAACTGTTTTTT
NA	NA	TRBV7-2	TRBJ2-6	CASSFQQGLAGANVLTF	TGTGCCAGCAGCTTCCAACAGGGTCTAGCTGGGGCCAACGTCCTGACTTTC
NA	few	TRBV20-1	TRBJ1-1	CSAPRWGVGTEAFF	TGCAGTGCCCCCCGTTGGGGTGTGGGTACTGAAGCTTTCTTT
TRBD1	NA	TRBV7-2	TRBJ2-4	CASSPGTENIQYF	TGTGCCAGCAGCCCAGGGACAGAAAACATTCAGTACTTC
TRBD2	NA	TRBV27	TRBJ2-4	CASSKLAGGIIAKNIQYF	TGTGCCAGCAGTAAACTAGCGGGGGGCATAATAGCCAAAAACATTCAGTACTTC
TRBD2	many	TRBV5-1	TRBJ2-1	CASTPLASGGNEQFF	TGCGCCAGCACTCCCTTGGCTAGCGGGGGCAATGAGCAGTTCTTC
NA	NA	TRBV18	TRBJ1-2	CASSLQANYGYTF	TGTGCCAGCTCGCTTCAGGCTAACTATGGCTACACCTTC
TRBD2	few	TRBV11-2	TRBJ2-3	CASSFWGAGKSTSTDTQYF	TGTGCCAGCAGCTTTTGGGGAGCGGGAAAATCAACTAGCACAGATACGCAGTATTTT
NA	NA	TRBV4-3	TRBJ2-7	CASSLGVHLSYEQYF	TGCGCCAGCAGCCTGGGGGTCCACCTATCCTACGAGCAGTACTTC
NA	few	TRBV14	TRBJ1-1	CASSRSEGVRAEAFF	TGTGCCAGCAGCCGAAGTGAAGGAGTTCGGGCTGAAGCTTTCTTT
NA	many	TRBV5-1	TRBJ2-2	CASSPEGGANTGELFF	TGCGCCAGCAGCCCGGAGGGGGGGGCGAACACCGGGGAGCTGTTTTTT
TRBD2	NA	TRBV29-1	TRBJ2-7	CSANGKGGSSYEQYF	TGCAGCGCCAACGGAAAGGGCGGGAGCTCCTACGAGCAGTACTTC
TRBD2	NA	TRBV5-4	TRBJ2-5	CASSWGLAGGGETQYF	TGTGCCAGCAGCTGGGGGCTAGCGGGGGGAGGGGAGACCCAGTACTTC
TRBD2	few	TRBV9	TRBJ2-1	CASSNGGGNYYNEQFF	TGTGCCAGCAGTAACGGGGGGGGAAATTATTACAATGAGCAGTTCTTC
TRBD1	NA	TRBV7-2	TRBJ1-2	CASSMDRGYGYTF	TGTGCCAGCAGCATGGACAGGGGCTATGGCTACACCTTC
NA	many	TRBV4-3	TRBJ2-2	CASSQDFASSLFF	TGCGCCAGCAGCCAAGATTTTGCGAGTTCCCTGTTTTTT